These T cell receptor beta chains were read from a single sample in a study of blood T cell repertoires in COVID-19. Profiled with immunoSEQ multiplex PCR; TCRdb holds only in-frame clones, not every one. The sample includes tens of thousands of clones, approximately 85% of them seen just once. The specimen sequenced was peripheral blood. These receptors came from a human donor in a cohort sampled during active COVID-19. Each CDR3 is given with its conserved first and last residue. The D gene is left open where the match is weak. Size tells how often a clone was seen (once, few, many) or the class of an expanded clone, and some rows leave it out.

>TRBV5-1|-|-|TRBJ1-1
TGCGCCAGCAGCTTCGGCGAGGGGGGGACTGAAGCTTTCTTT
CASSFGEGGTEAFF
>TRBV5-1|-|TRBD2|TRBJ2-1
TGCGCCAGCAGCTTGGCCGGGACTAGCGGGGGGAACGAGCAGTTCTTC
CASSLAGTSGGNEQFF
>TRBV12-3/TRBV12-4|-|-|TRBJ1-5
TGTGCCAGCAGTTTCTCGGGAGGTCAGCCCCAGCATTTT
CASSFSGGQPQHF
>TRBV12-3/TRBV12-4|-|TRBD1|TRBJ1-2
TGTGCCAGCAGTCAGGGACAGGGCTATGGCTACACCTTC
CASSQGQGYGYTF
>TRBV5-1|-|TRBD1|TRBJ1-6
TGCGCCAGCAGCGCGCGCGGACAGGGCATTAATTCACCCCTCCACTTT
CASSARGQGINSPLHF
>TRBV11-1|-|TRBD1|TRBJ1-1
TGTGCCAGCAGCGTATGGTCACAGGGGGCTGACACTGAAGCTTTCTTT
CASSVWSQGADTEAFF
>TRBV5-5|-|-|TRBJ1-4
TGTGCCAGCAGCTTGGTCGGGCCAGGGTCCGAAAAACTGTTTTTT
CASSLVGPGSEKLFF
>TRBV29-1|once|TRBD1|TRBJ2-5
TGCAGCGTTGACGGTCGGGACAGGGGGCGGGAGACCCAGTACTTC
CSVDGRDRGRETQYF
>TRBV5-4|-|-|TRBJ1-1
TGTGCCAGCAGCTTGGAGGGGGGGCCCATGCTGTACACTGAAGCTTTCTTT
CASSLEGGPMLYTEAFF
>TRBV19|-|-|TRBJ1-3
TGTGCCAGTAGTACGATAAGGCCGGGAGACAGATTGAGGCGAAACACCATATATTTT
CASSTIRPGDRLRRNTIYF
>TRBV5-1|-|TRBD2|TRBJ2-5
TGCGCCAGCAGCCCGGGGGGGGCCACTAGCGTAGAGACCCAGTACTTC
CASSPGGATSVETQYF
>TRBV28|-|-|TRBJ1-6
TGTGCCAGCAGTTTACGGTTTAGGGGTTCCTCACCCCTCCACTTT
CASSLRFRGSSPLHF
>TRBV18|-|TRBD1|TRBJ2-1
TGTGCCAGCTCACCAAGGGGACAGCCCACCTACAATGAGCAGTTCTTC
CASSPRGQPTYNEQFF
>TRBV5-4|-|TRBD2|TRBJ2-7
TGTGCCAGCAGCTTGCGGGGGGTGGCCTACGAGCAGTACTTC
CASSLRGVAYEQYF
>TRBV9|-|-|TRBJ2-5
TGTGCCAGCAGCGTAGCTACCCAGGGGGAGACCCAGTACTTC
CASSVATQGETQYF
>TRBV27|-|TRBD2|TRBJ2-1
TGTGCCAGCAGTCCCTACGGGGGGAGCTCCTACAATGAGCAGTTCTTC
CASSPYGGSSYNEQFF
>TRBV28|-|TRBD1|TRBJ2-4
TGTGCCAGCAGGACAGGGGGCGCTGACATTCAGTACTTC
CASRTGGADIQYF
>TRBV7-8|-|-|TRBJ2-1
TGTGCCAGCAGGTTTGCAGGGGATTTTCACAATGAGCAGTTCTTC
CASRFAGDFHNEQFF
>TRBV7-8|-|-|TRBJ2-5
TGTGCCAGCAGCCGAGGGGCCCAGGGCCGAGAGACCCAGTACTTC
CASSRGAQGRETQYF
>TRBV7-6|-|TRBD2|TRBJ2-5
TGTGCCAGCAGCGTACGGACTAGCGGGGGGACCCTCCGTGAGACCCAGTACTTC
CASSVRTSGGTLRETQYF
>TRBV5-1|once|TRBD1|TRBJ2-7
TGCGCCAGCACCCCGCTGACAGGGCCGGGAGAGCAGTACTTC
CASTPLTGPGEQYF
>TRBV5-6|-|-|TRBJ2-4
TGTGCCAGCAGCTTGCCTCTGACGAGGATTCAGTACTTC
CASSLPLTRIQYF
>TRBV6-5|-|TRBD1|TRBJ1-6
TGTGCCATCCTCCGGGACAGAAATTCACCCCTCCACTTT
CAILRDRNSPLHF
>TRBV19|-|TRBD1|TRBJ2-7
TGTGCCAGTACGGTGACAGGGGGTTCGGTGCAGTACTTC
CASTVTGGSVQYF